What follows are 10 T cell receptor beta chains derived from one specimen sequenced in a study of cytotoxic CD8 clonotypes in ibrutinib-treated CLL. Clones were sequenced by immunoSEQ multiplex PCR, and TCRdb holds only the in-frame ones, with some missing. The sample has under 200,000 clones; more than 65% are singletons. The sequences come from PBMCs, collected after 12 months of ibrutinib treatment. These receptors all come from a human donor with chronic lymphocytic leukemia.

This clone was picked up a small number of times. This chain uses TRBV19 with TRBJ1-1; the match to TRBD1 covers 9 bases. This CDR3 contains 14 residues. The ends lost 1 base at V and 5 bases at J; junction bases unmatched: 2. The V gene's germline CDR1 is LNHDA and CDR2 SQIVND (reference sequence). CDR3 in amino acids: CASSIVDRGTEAFF. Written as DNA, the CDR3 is TGTGCCAGTAGTATAGTGGACAGGGGTACTGAAGCTTTCTTT.

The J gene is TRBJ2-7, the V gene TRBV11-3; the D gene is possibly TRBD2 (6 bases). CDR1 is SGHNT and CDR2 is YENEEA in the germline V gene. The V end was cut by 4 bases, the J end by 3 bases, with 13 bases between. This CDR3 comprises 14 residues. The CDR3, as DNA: TGTGCCAGCAGCTCAGGAGGGCCAGGCTACGAGCAGTACTTC. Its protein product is CASSSGGPGYEQYF.

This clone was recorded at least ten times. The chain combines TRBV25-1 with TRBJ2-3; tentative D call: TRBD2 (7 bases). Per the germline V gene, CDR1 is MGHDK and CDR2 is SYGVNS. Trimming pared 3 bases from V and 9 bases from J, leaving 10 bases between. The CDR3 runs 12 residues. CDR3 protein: CASSDRGGTQYF. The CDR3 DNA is TGTGCCAGCAGTGACAGGGGAGGGACGCAGTATTTT.

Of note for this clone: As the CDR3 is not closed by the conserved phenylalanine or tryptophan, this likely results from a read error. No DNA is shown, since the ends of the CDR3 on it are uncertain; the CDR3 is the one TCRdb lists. This CDR3 reads CASSYSADS. V and J are TRBV6-5 and TRBJ2-7; the table's D call TRBD1 went unverified against the DNA. The CDR3 extends over 9 residues, inclusive of both ends. CDR1 and CDR2 from the germline V gene are MNHEY and SVGAGI.

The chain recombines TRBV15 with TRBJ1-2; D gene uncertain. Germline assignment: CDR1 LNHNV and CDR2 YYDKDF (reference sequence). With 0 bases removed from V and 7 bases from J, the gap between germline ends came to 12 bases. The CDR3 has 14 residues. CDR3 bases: TGTGCCACCAGCAGAGATCGAAGTCGGGGTGGCTACACCTTC. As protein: CATSRDRSRGGYTF.

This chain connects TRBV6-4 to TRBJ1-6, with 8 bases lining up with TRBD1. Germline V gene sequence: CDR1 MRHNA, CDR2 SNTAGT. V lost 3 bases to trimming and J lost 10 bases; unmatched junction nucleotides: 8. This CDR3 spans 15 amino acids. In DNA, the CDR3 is TGTGCCAGCAGTGAGGGGGGACAGGTCGGCTCACCCCTCCACTTT. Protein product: CASSEGGQVGSPLHF.

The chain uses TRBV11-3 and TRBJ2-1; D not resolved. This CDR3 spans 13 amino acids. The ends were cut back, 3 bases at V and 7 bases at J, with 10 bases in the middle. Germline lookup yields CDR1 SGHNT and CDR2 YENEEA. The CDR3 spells CASSFLGENEQFF. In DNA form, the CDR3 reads TGTGCCAGCAGCTTCTTAGGCGAAAATGAGCAGTTCTTC.

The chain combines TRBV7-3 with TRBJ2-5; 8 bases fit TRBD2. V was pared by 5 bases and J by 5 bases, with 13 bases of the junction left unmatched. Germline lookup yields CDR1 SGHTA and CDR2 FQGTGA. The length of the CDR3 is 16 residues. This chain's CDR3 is CASSPQSGGGMETQYF. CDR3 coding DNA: TGTGCCAGCAGCCCTCAAAGCGGGGGCGGTATGGAGACCCAGTACTTC.

CDR3 region: CASSLERQSAEQYF. CDR3 nucleotide sequence: TGTGCCAGCAGCTTAGAACGCCAATCTGCCGAGCAGTACTTC. The chain employs TRBV11-2 and TRBJ2-7; no firm D call. Germline V lookup: CDR1 SGHAT, CDR2 FQNNGV. The V end was cut by 0 bases, the J end by 6 bases, with 12 bases between. The CDR3 is made up of 14 amino acids.

The CDR3 coding sequence is TGCGCCAGCAGTCAAACAGGCCCTAATTCACCCCTCCACTTT. Protein sequence: CASSQTGPNSPLHF. This chain links TRBV5-1 with TRBJ1-6; TRBD1 might be the D (5 bases). Germline V gene sequence: CDR1 SGHRS, CDR2 YFSETQ. The CDR3 covers 14 residues. Trimming cost V 5 bases and J 6 bases, with 12 bases left between them.